Presented here are 29 T cell receptor beta chains from one specimen sequenced in a study of shared clonotypes between healthy human individuals. Produced via immunoSEQ multiplex PCR; TCRdb's table is partial and in-frame only. The table has about 590,000 clones, 95% to 96% seen once. The naive CD8 subset, CD45RO-negative cells positively selected for CCR7, excluded terminally differentiated effector memory CD45RA+ cells. Material for sequencing was naive CD8+ T cells sorted from blood. The source is a young woman in good health.

The chain has TRBV28 and TRBJ2-2; 10 bases fit TRBD1. Germline CDR1 MDHEN, CDR2 SYDVKM. With 5 bases clipped from V and 5 bases from J, the junction kept 5 bases outside the gene matches. The CDR3 loop spans 15 amino acids. The CDR3 sequence: CASSLGTGVTGELFF. In nucleotides, the CDR3 is TGTGCCAGCAGTCTCGGGACAGGGGTTACCGGGGAGCTGTTTTTT.

The V gene is TRBV6-4, the J gene TRBJ2-5, with D possibly matching TRBD2 (7 bases). The J call is uncertain, as TRBJ2-7 better fits the DNA end. CDR1 and CDR2 (germline): MRHNA, SNTAGT. This CDR3 is built from 15 residues. The CDR3 protein is CASPEGGRSPYEQYF. The CDR3 nucleotides read TGTGCCAGCCCAGAGGGGGGGAGGTCCCCCTACGAGCAGTACTTC.

The count of this clone is one. The rearrangement joins TRBV19 to TRBJ2-5; D not resolved. The DNA end is more similar to TRBJ2-7, so the J call may be wrong. The germline V gene encodes CDR1 LNHDA and CDR2 SQIVND (reference sequence). The CDR3 is made up of 15 amino acids. CDR3 sequence reads: CASSVGNRHAYEQYF. CDR3 in DNA: TGTGCCAGTAGCGTTGGAAACAGACACGCCTACGAGCAGTACTTC.

The rearrangement joins TRBV5-6 to TRBJ1-1; the match to TRBD1 covers 8 bases. CDR1 is SGHDT, CDR2 YYEEEE, per germline. V shed 4 bases and J 7 bases; nucleotides not matched to a gene: 3. The CDR3 covers 12 residues. The CDR3 DNA reads as TGTGCCAGCAGCCGACAGGGGATTGAAGCTTTCTTT. Protein: CASSRQGIEAFF.

The CDR3 reads CASSYDSGTGELFF. CDR3 in DNA: TGTGCCAGCAGTTACGATTCGGGCACCGGGGAGCTGTTTTTT. The chain joins TRBV6-5 to TRBJ2-2, with D uncertain. The CDR3 spans 14 residues. Trimming removed 2 bases at V and 4 bases at J, with 8 bases between. The V gene's germline CDR1 is MNHEY and CDR2 SVGAGI.

The chain uses TRBV5-1 and TRBJ1-1, with TRBD1 as a possible D gene (5 bases). This CDR3 is 13 amino acids long. Looked up from germline, CDR1 is SGHRS and CDR2 is YFSETQ. The V end lost 1 base, the J end lost 5 bases, and 9 bases lay between the germline ends. The CDR3 sequence: CASSLLGGTEAFF. In nucleotides, the CDR3 is TGCGCCAGCAGCTTGTTGGGGGGGACTGAAGCTTTCTTT.

The chain employs TRBV5-1 and TRBJ1-2, with TRBD1 matching over 8 bases. Germline loops: CDR1 SGHRS, CDR2 YFSETQ. The CDR3 loop spans 18 amino acids. V dropped 2 bases and J dropped 4; count of bases not matched to a gene: 16. In nucleotides, the CDR3 is TGCGCCAGCAGCTTCTCCAGGGGGCAGACTGGACCGGTCTATGGCTACACCTTC. Translated, it gives CASSFSRGQTGPVYGYTF.

V gene TRBV27 combines with J gene TRBJ2-3; D is unclear. The CDR3 consists of 15 residues. Germline V gene sequence: CDR1 MNHEY, CDR2 SMNVEV (reference sequence). V lost 2 bases to trimming and J lost 6 bases, with 15 bases between them. This CDR3 reads CASSLQLPLLDTQYF. For the CDR3, the DNA is TGTGCCAGCAGTTTACAGCTTCCATTGCTTGATACGCAGTATTTT.

This chain joins TRBV6-1 and TRBJ2-7; D is uncertain. Trimming cost V 3 bases and J 4 bases, with 7 bases left between them. CDR3 length equals 12 residues. Per the germline V gene, CDR1 is MNHNS and CDR2 is SASEGT. In DNA, the CDR3 is TGTGCCAGCAGTGACGTCAGTTACGAGCAGTACTTC. This translates into CASSDVSYEQYF.

Comment on this clone: This CDR3 is also generated by other DNA sequences in the sample. CDR3 loop: CASSSEYEQYF. The CDR3 DNA reads TGTGCCAGCAGCTCGGAGTACGAGCAGTACTTC. This rearrangement joins TRBV5-4 to TRBJ2-7; D not resolved. Deletions cut 3 bases from V and 4 bases from J, with 5 bases between. The CDR3 sequence is 11 residues long. Germline-derived CDR1 and CDR2 are SGHNT and YYREEE (reference sequence). Drawing the rest from reference TRBV5-4 and TRBJ2-7, the complete variable domain is ETGVTQSPTHLIKTRGQQVTLRCSSQSGHNTVSWYQQALGQGPQFIFQYYREEENGRGNFPPRFSGLQFPNYSSELNVNALELDDSALYLCASSSEYEQYFGPGTRLTVT.

Concerning this clone: The sample has other DNA sequences that encode this CDR3 too. The DNA for the CDR3 is TGTGCCAGCAGCCAGGGGACGACTTACGAGCAGTACTTC. This gives the protein CASSQGTTYEQYF. The chain has TRBV4-2 and TRBJ2-7, with D possibly called TRBD1 or TRBD2 (5 bases each). The CDR3 loop spans 13 amino acids. V lost 3 bases to trimming and J lost 4 bases, with 10 bases between them. CDR1 is LGHNA and CDR2 is YNFKEQ in the germline V gene.

J is TRBJ2-7 and V is TRBV2; TRBD1 aligns across 7 bases. Losses at the gene ends were 3 bases for V and 2 bases for J; bases not matched to a gene: 4. CDR1 SNHLY and CDR2 FYNNEI come from the germline V gene. The CDR3 extends over 14 amino acids. CDR3 in DNA: TGTGCCAGCAGTGACGCCGACAGGGCCTACGAGCAGTACTTC. This encodes CASSDADRAYEQYF.

The chain recombines TRBV27 with TRBJ1-5; a weak D match, TRBD1 (5 bases). V shed 2 bases and J shed 2 bases, with 13 bases lying between them. This CDR3 region has 16 residues. Germline-derived CDR1 and CDR2 are MNHEY and SMNVEV (reference sequence). The CDR3 sequence: CASSLTGTFRNQPQHF. CDR3 coding DNA: TGTGCCAGCAGTTTAACCGGGACTTTCCGCAATCAGCCCCAGCATTTT.

J is TRBJ1-1 and V is TRBV6-5; the D gene is possibly TRBD1 (5 bases). Germline assignment: CDR1 MNHEY and CDR2 SVGAGI. This CDR3 contains 15 residues. V lost 2 bases to trimming and J lost 4 bases, with 14 bases between them. The CDR3 bases are TGTGCCAGCAGTTACGGGCTAGTGGGGACCACTGAAGCTTTCTTT. It encodes CASSYGLVGTTEAFF.

A note on this clone: The identical CDR3 is also encoded by other nucleotide sequences in the sample. This sequence joins TRBV28 and TRBJ1-1, with D hard to call. CDR1 and CDR2 from the germline V gene are MDHEN and SYDVKM. V was shortened by 3 bases and J by 1 base, with 6 bases between the two germline ends. This CDR3 contains 13 residues. CDR3 in DNA: TGTGCCAGCAGTTTCCGGGGGAACACTGAAGCTTTCTTT. Translation: CASSFRGNTEAFF. The complete variable domain, with remaining parts taken from reference TRBV28 and TRBJ1-1, reads DVKVTQSSRYLVKRTGEKVFLECVQDMDHENMFWYRQDPGLGLRLIYFSYDVKMKEKGDIPEGYSVSREKKERFSLILESASTNQTSMYLCASSFRGNTEAFFGQGTRLTVV.

This clone has just one count. V usage is TRBV27 and J usage is TRBJ2-7; no definite D call. V lost 3 bases and J 3 bases, leaving 12 bases between the germline ends. CDR1 and CDR2 (germline): MNHEY, SMNVEV (reference sequence). The CDR3 extends over 14 amino acids. The CDR3 here is CASSFGRFNYEQYF. The CDR3 bases are TGTGCCAGCAGTTTTGGGCGCTTTAACTACGAGCAGTACTTC.

The chain recombines TRBV4-1 with TRBJ2-7, with TRBD1 as a possible D gene (6 bases). V lost 0 bases and J lost 3, with 12 bases in between. The CDR3 consists of 15 residues. Germline V gene lookup returns CDR1 MGHRA and CDR2 YSYEKL. The CDR3 nucleotides read TGCGCCAGCAGCCAAGAACGACAGGTCCTCTACGAGCAGTACTTC. As protein: CASSQERQVLYEQYF.

This clone was detected once. The V and J genes are TRBV4-1 and TRBJ1-2; D may be TRBD1 (5 bases). CDR1 is MGHRA and CDR2 is YSYEKL in the germline V gene. The CDR3 runs 14 residues. The germline V and J ends were trimmed by 4 bases and 4 bases, with 13 bases remaining between them. The CDR3 sequence: CASSPGREGYGYTF. Here the CDR3 DNA reads TGCGCCAGCAGCCCCGGCAGGGAAGGCTATGGCTACACCTTC.

The V call is TRBV6-5, the J call TRBJ2-7; TRBD2 matches at 11 bases. This CDR3 is 14 amino acids long. Germline CDR1 is MNHEY and CDR2 is SVGAGI. V dropped 4 bases and J dropped 3; count of bases not matched to a gene: 2. The CDR3 DNA reads TGTGCCAGCAGTTTCGGGACTAGCGGCTACGAGCAGTACTTC. It specifies CASSFGTSGYEQYF.

As regards this clone: In the same sample, other DNA sequences code for this CDR3. The rearrangement joins TRBV27 to TRBJ1-5, with D unclear. Germline loops: CDR1 MNHEY, CDR2 SMNVEV (reference sequence). The CDR3 sequence is 13 residues long. V lost 3 bases and J 4 bases, leaving 7 bases between the germline ends. CDR3 residues: CASSFGRNQPQHF. The CDR3, as DNA: TGTGCCAGCAGTTTTGGGCGGAATCAGCCCCAGCATTTT.

V usage is TRBV5-1 and J usage is TRBJ2-5; maybe TRBD2 (5 bases). The DNA end favors TRBJ2-7, so the J call may be wrong. Looked up from germline, CDR1 is SGHRS and CDR2 is YFSETQ. CDR3 length: 11 residues. In DNA form, the CDR3 reads TGCGCCAGCAGCTTCGCGGGCGAGCAGTACTTC. Translating gives CASSFAGEQYF.

This chain connects TRBV28 to TRBJ2-7, with no clear D. V was pared by 5 bases and J by 2 bases, with 10 bases between. The germline V gene encodes CDR1 MDHEN and CDR2 SYDVKM. The CDR3 covers 13 residues. The CDR3 loop reads CASSLIPPYEQYF. The CDR3 DNA reads as TGTGCCAGCAGTCTCATCCCCCCCTACGAGCAGTACTTC.

The chain couples TRBV2 to TRBJ1-4, with unresolved D. V shed 1 base and J shed 0 bases, with 6 bases lying between them. The CDR3 spans 15 residues. Per the germline V gene, CDR1 is SNHLY and CDR2 is FYNNEI. CDR3 nucleotide sequence: TGTGCCAGCAGTGAAGATTTACCAACTAATGAAAAACTGTTTTTT. Amino acid sequence: CASSEDLPTNEKLFF.

The J gene is TRBJ1-1, the V gene TRBV13, with unresolved D. CDR3 size: 14 residues. Trimming took 5 bases from V and 10 from J, leaving 20 bases between them. Germline V gene sequence: CDR1 PRHDT, CDR2 FYEKMQ (reference sequence). The CDR3 DNA is TGTGCCAGCAGCCTTCGCTTTAATTCCAGAATAGCTTTCTTT. Translating it yields CASSLRFNSRIAFF.

This rearrangement joins TRBV28 to TRBJ2-7; 8 bases are a match to TRBD1. The CDR3 consists of 14 residues. CDR1 and CDR2 (germline): MDHEN, SYDVKM. V shed 4 bases and J 3 bases; nucleotides not matched to a gene: 5. The CDR3 region has the DNA TGTGCCAGCAGTTCCCGGACAGGGATCTACGAGCAGTACTTC. This sequence encodes CASSSRTGIYEQYF.

V usage is TRBV7-2 and J usage is TRBJ2-4; 8 bases match TRBD1. Germline loops: CDR1 SGHTA, CDR2 FQGNSA. V lost 4 bases to trimming and J lost 8 bases; unmatched junction nucleotides: 7. This CDR3 is built from 14 residues. The CDR3 coding sequence is TGTGCCAGCAGCTCATCAGGGGGCCGGGACATTCAGTACTTC. It yields the protein CASSSSGGRDIQYF.

The rearrangement uses TRBV11-2 and TRBJ2-1, with 7 positions matching TRBD2. The CDR3 length is 15 residues. Germline CDR1 is SGHAT and CDR2 is FQNNGV. The J segment lost 2 bases and the V segment lost 3 bases, leaving 4 bases of the junction unmatched. As DNA, the CDR3 is TGTGCCAGCAGCTTGGCGGGAGTGGCCTACAATGAGCAGTTCTTC. As protein: CASSLAGVAYNEQFF. Complete variable domain (other parts from reference TRBV11-2 and TRBJ2-1): EAGVAQSPRYKIIEKRQSVAFWCNPISGHATLYWYQQILGQGPKLLIQFQNNGVVDDSQLPKDRFSAERLKGVDSTLKIQPAKLEDSAVYLCASSLAGVAYNEQFFGPGTRLTVL.

The genes are TRBV10-2 and TRBJ2-7; tentative D call: TRBD2 (6 bases). The CDR3 sequence is 15 residues long. The V gene lost 4 bases and the J gene lost 5 bases, with 18 bases spanning the gap. Germline V lookup: CDR1 WSHSY, CDR2 SAAADI. CDR3 sequence (DNA): TGCGCCAGCAGTGGCGGGGATTTGCGTCCCCACGAGCAGTACTTC. It codes for CASSGGDLRPHEQYF.

The chain carries TRBV19 and TRBJ2-2, with 8 bases fitting TRBD2. CDR1 LNHDA and CDR2 SQIVND come from the germline V gene (reference sequence). The V and J ends lost 3 bases and 3 bases, in that order; junction bases with no gene match: 3. CDR3 length equals 15 residues. CDR3 DNA sequence: TGTGCCAGTAGTATCACTAGCGGTCACACCGGGGAGCTGTTTTTT. Translation: CASSITSGHTGELFF. Together with reference TRBV19 and TRBJ2-2, the CDR3 gives the full variable domain: DGGITQSPKYLFRKEGQNVTLSCEQNLNHDAMYWYRQDPGQGLRLIYYSQIVNDFQKGDIAEGYSVSREKKESFPLTVTSAQKNPTAFYLCASSITSGHTGELFFGEGSRLTVL.